The 4 T cell receptor beta chains listed next were all sequenced from one sample in a study of blood T cell repertoires in COVID-19. The data were produced by immunoSEQ multiplex PCR, yet TCRdb's version contains in-frame clones alone and is incomplete. The sample includes 130,000 to 150,000 clones, approximately 80% of them seen just once. The specimen sequenced was peripheral blood. These TCRs come from a man in his 70s who had recovered from COVID-19.

The J gene is TRBJ2-7, the V gene TRBV4-1, with TRBD2 identical over 9 bases. Germline lookup yields CDR1 MGHRA and CDR2 YSYEKL. This CDR3 comprises 16 residues. V lost 0 bases, J lost 5 bases, and 8 bases stayed unmatched. As DNA, the CDR3 is TGCGCCAGCAGCCAAGAGCTAGCGGGAAAGTTGGACGAGCAGTACTTC. It codes for CASSQELAGKLDEQYF.

The CDR3 sequence: CASSPATRGEQFF. The CDR3 nucleotides are TGTGCCAGCTCACCAGCTACGAGAGGTGAGCAGTTCTTC. The genes are TRBV18 and TRBJ2-1; D gene unclear. CDR3 length equals 13 residues. CDR1 KGHSH and CDR2 LQKENI come from the germline V gene. The V end was cut by 2 bases, the J end by 9 bases, with 11 bases between. Based on the CDR3 plus reference TRBV18 and TRBJ2-1, the full variable domain is NAGVMQNPRHLVRRRGQEARLRCSPMKGHSHVYWYRQLPEEGLKFMVYLQKENIIDESGMPKERFSAEFPKEGPSILRIQQVVRGDSAAYFCASSPATRGEQFFGPGTRLTVL.

The chain uses TRBV10-2 and TRBJ1-5; 7 bases line up with TRBD1. This CDR3 is 13 amino acids long. Germline V gene lookup returns CDR1 WSHSY and CDR2 SAAADI. J was trimmed by 2 bases and V by 7 bases; bases with no gene match: 2. CDR3 residues: CASNGQGNQPQHF. The CDR3 bases are TGCGCCAGCAATGGACAGGGCAATCAGCCCCAGCATTTT.

This chain uses TRBV19 with TRBJ1-4; TRBD1 matches at 7 bases. V lost 5 bases and J lost 0; bases outside the gene matches: 3. This CDR3 contains 15 residues. CDR1 is LNHDA, CDR2 SQIVND, per germline (reference sequence). CDR3 amino acids: CASSSDRATNEKLFF. The CDR3, as DNA: TGTGCCAGTAGTTCAGACAGGGCAACTAATGAAAAACTGTTTTTT.